A single sample is the source of the 6 T cell receptor beta chains below, sequenced in a study of shared clonotypes between healthy human individuals. Using immunoSEQ multiplex PCR, the repertoire was profiled, and TCRdb retains in-frame clones only, with some absent. The sample yields roughly 1,100,000 clones, around four fifths seen once. The sample was memory CD4+ T cells sorted from blood. Subset of the sample: CD45RA-negative fraction. These receptors were taken from a man younger than 35 in good health.

The chain is built from TRBV6-5 and TRBJ1-2; D unclear. V lost 6 bases and J 5 bases, leaving 16 bases between the germline ends. The CDR3 length is 14 residues. Germline assignment: CDR1 MNHEY and CDR2 SVGAGI. CDR3 DNA sequence: TGTGCCAGCAGGGGATCGGGAGGCGGATATGGCTACACCTTC. Translating gives CASRGSGGGYGYTF.

This clone was recorded a few times. The rearrangement links TRBV9 to TRBJ1-2; unclear D gene. Germline values: CDR1 SGDLS, CDR2 YYNGEE. The CDR3 is 15 amino acids. The germline V and J ends were trimmed by 2 bases and 4 bases, with 15 bases remaining between them. The CDR3 reads CASSVTVEEVYGYTF. The CDR3 coding sequence is TGTGCCAGCAGCGTCACCGTGGAGGAGGTCTATGGCTACACCTTC.

The chain is built from TRBV5-5 and TRBJ2-1; 7 positions match TRBD2. CDR1 is SGHKS and CDR2 is YYEKEE in the germline V gene (reference sequence). Trimming cost V 1 base and J 9 bases; bases outside gene matches: 10. The length of the CDR3 is 15 residues. The CDR3 reads CASSLQRGGLGEQFF. CDR3 sequence (DNA): TGTGCCAGCAGCTTGCAGCGGGGCGGGCTGGGTGAGCAGTTCTTC.

This rearrangement joins TRBV7-2 to TRBJ2-2; D call uncertain. This CDR3 is 13 amino acids long. Germline CDR1 and CDR2: SGHTA and FQGNSA. The V gene lost 5 bases and the J gene lost 0 bases, with 4 bases spanning the gap. The chain's CDR3 is CASSGSNTGELFF. CDR3 coding DNA: TGTGCCAGCAGCGGGTCGAACACCGGGGAGCTGTTTTTT.

The CDR3 coding sequence is TGTGCCAGCTCACCAAGAAAAGAGACCCAGTACTTC. It yields the protein CASSPRKETQYF. The rearrangement joins TRBV18 to TRBJ2-5, with D hard to call. V lost 2 bases, J lost 3 bases, and 4 bases lay in between. CDR1 is KGHSH, CDR2 LQKENI, per germline. CDR3 size: 12 residues.

J is TRBJ1-2 and V is TRBV19; the D gene is possibly TRBD1 (5 bases). Trimming took 4 bases from V and 1 from J, leaving 16 bases between them. The CDR3 runs to 16 residues. Per the germline V gene, CDR1 is LNHDA and CDR2 is SQIVND (reference sequence). CDR3 DNA sequence: TGTGCCAGTAGTAGACTGGAGGGGAACCTTAACTATGGCTACACCTTC. It translates to CASSRLEGNLNYGYTF.